These 15 T cell receptor beta chains share one sample of origin, sequenced in a study of T-cell memory formation after mild COVID-19. TCRdb reprocessed the 5' RACE reads via MiXCR and lists one record per CDR3 protein. The sample records 250,000 to 350,000 distinct CDR3 sequences, about 17% being singletons. Sequencing was carried out using PBMCs or a T cell subset sorted from them (not recorded which). The receptors here all came from a man younger than 35 who had mild COVID-19 (a few samples of this study predate the infection). Cell type and time point are not known.

The chain is built from TRBV5-1 and TRBJ2-7; the match to TRBD1 covers 7 bases. V was clipped by 4 bases and J by 3 bases; unmatched bases: 4. Germline CDR1 is SGHRS and CDR2 is YFSETQ. This CDR3 has 13 amino acids. CDR3 protein: CASSKDRFYEQYF. For the CDR3, the DNA is TGCGCCAGCAGCAAGGACAGGTTCTACGAGCAGTACTTC. Filled out from reference TRBV5-1 and TRBJ2-7, the complete variable domain reads KAGVTQTPRYLIKTRGQQVTLSCSPISGHRSVSWYQQTPGQGLQFLFEYFSETQRNKGNFPGRFSGRQFSNSRSEMNVSTLELGDSALYLCASSKDRFYEQYFGPGTRLTVT.

There are a few counts of this clonotype. The chain's CDR3 is CASSSQGAQSTEAFF. As DNA, the CDR3 is TGTGCCAGCAGCTCACAGGGGGCGCAGAGCACTGAAGCTTTCTTT. The V call is TRBV14, the J call TRBJ1-1, with 9 bases aligning to TRBD1. The CDR3 runs 15 residues. Germline-derived CDR1 and CDR2 are SGHDN and FVKESK. Trimming cost V 5 bases and J 4 bases; bases outside gene matches: 8.

The sample holds many counts of this clonotype. This chain joins TRBV5-1 and TRBJ1-1; a possible D gene is TRBD1 (6 bases). Germline V CDR1 and CDR2: SGHRS, YFSETQ. Trimming took 6 bases from V and 0 from J, leaving 18 bases between them. The CDR3 covers 16 residues. The DNA for the CDR3 is TGCGCCAGCACCACCCGGACGACAGGATTGAACACTGAAGCTTTCTTT. Encoded protein: CASTTRTTGLNTEAFF.

This clonotype was seen only a few times. The chain joins TRBV12-3 or TRBV12-4 to TRBJ2-7, with TRBD1 identical over 7 bases. The J segment lost 0 bases and the V segment lost 9 bases, leaving 8 bases of the junction unmatched. CDR3 length: 14 residues. As DNA, the CDR3 is TGTGCCAGTAGGGGGCAGGGTCTCTCCTACGAGCAGTACTTC. Its translation is CASRGQGLSYEQYF.

This clonotype was recorded only once. V gene TRBV12-3 or TRBV12-4 combines with J gene TRBJ2-1, with 10 nucleotides matching TRBD2. The CDR3 sequence is 17 residues long. Germline trimming cut 6 bases from V and 3 bases from J; bases unmatched to any gene: 11. This CDR3 reads CASRTRAGTSDYNEQFF. CDR3 in DNA: TGTGCCAGCAGGACCCGAGCCGGGACTAGCGACTACAATGAGCAGTTCTTC.

The chain links TRBV7-2 to TRBJ2-2; 11 bases map to TRBD2. The CDR3 spans 19 residues. V was clipped by 2 bases and J by 5 bases; unmatched bases: 13. Germline-derived CDR1 and CDR2 are SGHTA and FQGNSA. The CDR3 region is CASSLTYRAGTSGTGELFF. CDR3 in DNA: TGTGCCAGCAGCTTAACTTACCGAGCCGGGACTAGCGGAACCGGGGAGCTGTTTTTT.

The table lists this clonotype with many counts. CDR3 amino acids: CASSYQTSTYEQYV. DNA for the CDR3: TGTGCCAGCAGCTACCAGACTAGCACCTACGAGCAGTACGTC. The chain employs TRBV7-2 and TRBJ2-7; TRBD2 matches 7 bases. From germline, CDR1 is SGHTA and CDR2 FQGNSA. With V trimmed by 4 bases and J by 2 bases, 5 bases remained unmatched. This CDR3 has 14 residues.

The gene calls are TRBV9 and TRBJ2-1, with no clear D. Germline loops: CDR1 SGDLS, CDR2 YYNGEE. This CDR3 comprises 14 residues. V lost 0 bases and J lost 5, with 9 bases in between. The CDR3 DNA is TGTGCCAGCAGCGTAGGGCCAACCCACAATGAGCAGTTCTTC. It is translated as CASSVGPTHNEQFF. Filled out from reference TRBV9 and TRBJ2-1, the complete variable domain reads DSGVTQTPKHLITATGQRVTLRCSPRSGDLSVYWYQQSLDQGLQFLIQYYNGEERAKGNILERFSAQQFPDLHSELNLSSLELGDSALYFCASSVGPTHNEQFFGPGTRLTVL.

This clonotype was recorded a few times. V is TRBV7-9 and J is TRBJ2-1; TRBD2 matches at 7 bases. This CDR3 has 13 residues. The germline CDR1 and CDR2 sequences are SEHNR and FQNEAQ (reference sequence). Germline trimming cut 6 bases from V and 5 bases from J; bases unmatched to any gene: 4. The CDR3: CASSWGGDNEQFF. The CDR3 coding sequence is TGTGCCAGCAGTTGGGGGGGAGACAATGAGCAGTTCTTC.

This clonotype was observed a few times. The chain links TRBV20-1 to TRBJ2-1, with 10 positions matching TRBD2. Losses at the gene ends were 1 base for V and 2 bases for J; bases not matched to a gene: 5. The CDR3 runs to 16 residues. Germline CDR1 and CDR2: DFQATT and SNEGSKA (reference sequence). This chain's CDR3 is CSARVTSGGAYNEQFF. Written as DNA, the CDR3 is TGCAGTGCTAGAGTGACCAGCGGGGGGGCCTACAATGAGCAGTTCTTC.

This clonotype was seen a handful of times. The chain has TRBV3-1 and TRBJ2-5, with a tentative D call TRBD2 (5 bases). Germline V gene sequence: CDR1 LGHDT, CDR2 YNNKEL (reference sequence). The CDR3 is made up of 12 amino acids. Between the trimmed V and J ends, which lost 4 bases and 5 bases, there was a span of 8 bases. The CDR3 DNA follows: TGTGCCAGCAGCCGAAGGGAGGAGACCCAGTACTTC. Protein product: CASSRREETQYF.

This clonotype showed up just a few times. The V gene is TRBV12-3 or TRBV12-4, the J gene TRBJ1-2; TRBD1 matches 8 bases. The ends lost 1 base at V and 6 bases at J; junction bases unmatched: 7. The CDR3 sequence is 15 residues long. The CDR3 bases are TGTGCCAGCAGTTTAGGGTCGGCAGGGGGCAATGGCTACACCTTC. Amino acid sequence: CASSLGSAGGNGYTF.

The V and J genes are TRBV4-3 and TRBJ2-7; 7 nucleotides match TRBD1. The CDR3 is 15 residues long. The V and J ends lost 0 bases and 4 bases, in that order; junction bases with no gene match: 6. In germline, CDR1 is LGHNA, CDR2 YSLEER. The CDR3, as DNA: TGCGCCAGCAGCCAAGACGTGGGACAGTTTTACGAGCAGTACTTC. Translation: CASSQDVGQFYEQYF.

This rearrangement joins TRBV7-6 to TRBJ2-1; weak D call: TRBD2 (7 bases). Germline CDR1 and CDR2: SGHVS and FNYEAQ. V lost 1 base to trimming and J lost 4 bases, with 11 bases between them. The CDR3 is 15 residues long. The CDR3 nucleotides read TGTGCCAGCAGCTTAGTCGGGGGGCTATACAATGAGCAGTTCTTC. Translated: CASSLVGGLYNEQFF.

The V call is TRBV5-5, the J call TRBJ2-1; 11 bases are a match to TRBD2. With V trimmed by 1 base and J by 2 bases, 11 bases remained unmatched. Germline loops: CDR1 SGHKS, CDR2 YYEKEE (reference sequence). CDR3 length equals 19 residues. CDR3 coding DNA: TGTGCCAGCAGCTTGCGACCTAGCGGGGGGTTTGGGACCTACAATGAGCAGTTCTTC. This codes for CASSLRPSGGFGTYNEQFF.